These 8 T cell receptor beta chains were sequenced from one sample in a study of early stage breast cancer tumors. Clones were read by immunoSEQ multiplex PCR, and TCRdb kept only the in-frame ones, dropping some. The profile covers tens of thousands of clones, with just under 75% appearing a single time and around 10% taken by the ten largest. The sample consisted of breast tumor tissue. The receptor source for this set is a person between 30 and 45 years old with breast cancer.

This clone has only one observation. The chain carries TRBV6-5 and TRBJ1-2; D may be TRBD1 (6 bases). The CDR3 contains 12 residues. Germline CDR1 reads MNHEY; CDR2 reads SVGAGI. V gave up 7 bases and J gave up 4 bases, with 10 bases separating them. In nucleotides, the CDR3 is TGTGCCAGCAACAGGGAGGGCTATGGCTACACCTTC. It specifies CASNREGYGYTF.

V usage is TRBV27 and J usage is TRBJ2-7; 8 positions agree with TRBD1. The V gene end was trimmed by 3 bases and the J gene end by 3 bases; junction bases not matched to a gene: 7. Germline V lookup: CDR1 MNHEY, CDR2 SMNVEV (reference sequence). The CDR3 is made up of 15 amino acids. As DNA, the CDR3 is TGTGCCAGCAGTTTCTTCGGTGGACAGGGCTACGAGCAGTACTTC. Translating it yields CASSFFGGQGYEQYF.

The chain couples TRBV2 to TRBJ2-5; D is undetermined. The ends were cut back, 5 bases at V and 5 bases at J, with 15 bases in the middle. Germline values: CDR1 SNHLY, CDR2 FYNNEI. This CDR3 spans 14 amino acids. CDR3 region: CASSKVSQAETQYF. The CDR3 region has the DNA TGTGCCAGCAGTAAAGTATCCCAAGCGGAGACCCAGTACTTC.

V gene TRBV19 combines with J gene TRBJ2-5; perhaps TRBD2 as D (6 bases). The CDR3 covers 16 residues. Germline CDR1 LNHDA, CDR2 SQIVND (reference sequence). V dropped 5 bases and J dropped 5 bases, with 21 bases sitting between them. The CDR3 protein is CASSAQARTNRETQYF. DNA of the CDR3: TGTGCCAGTAGTGCCCAGGCACGGACTAATCGGGAGACCCAGTACTTC. Based on the CDR3 plus reference TRBV19 and TRBJ2-5, the full variable domain is DGGITQSPKYLFRKEGQNVTLSCEQNLNHDAMYWYRQDPGQGLRLIYYSQIVNDFQKGDIAEGYSVSREKKESFPLTVTSAQKNPTAFYLCASSAQARTNRETQYFGPGTRLLVL.

The rearrangement joins TRBV4-3 to TRBJ2-5, with 11 bases fitting TRBD1. The germline gives CDR1 LGHNA, CDR2 YSLEER. V lost 5 bases to trimming and J lost 0 bases; unmatched junction nucleotides: 2. The CDR3 extends over 15 amino acids. CDR3 in amino acids: CASSRDRGDQETQYF. The CDR3 DNA reads TGCGCCAGCAGCAGGGACAGGGGGGACCAAGAGACCCAGTACTTC.

The gene calls are TRBV2 and TRBJ2-1, with D unclear. The germline CDR1 and CDR2 sequences are SNHLY and FYNNEI. This CDR3 has 14 amino acids. V was trimmed by 10 bases and J by 0 bases, leaving 13 bases between them. The CDR3 DNA is TGTGCCACTCGCAGAGCGCCCTCCTACAATGAGCAGTTCTTC. Residues: CATRRAPSYNEQFF.

The sample holds one count of this clone. J is TRBJ1-4 and V is TRBV5-8; D possibly corresponds to TRBD1 (5 bases). Trimming pared 4 bases from V and 7 bases from J, leaving 17 bases between. CDR3 size: 15 residues. Per germline, CDR1 SGHTS and CDR2 YDEGEE. The CDR3 sequence: CASSPDGARGEKLFF. Written as DNA, the CDR3 is TGTGCCAGCAGCCCTGACGGGGCTCGTGGTGAAAAACTGTTTTTT.

The rearrangement joins TRBV15 to TRBJ1-2; D unresolved. From germline, CDR1 is LNHNV and CDR2 YYDKDF (reference sequence). Trimming took off 6 bases at V and 2 bases at J, with 13 bases between the two ends. The CDR3 has 14 amino acids. CDR3 bases: TGTGCCACCAGTGTCGGGGTTGGAAACTATGGCTACACCTTC. Protein sequence: CATSVGVGNYGYTF.